Below are 21 T cell receptor beta chains sequenced from a single sample in a study of blood T cell repertoires in COVID-19. The method was immunoSEQ multiplex PCR; TCRdb's version includes in-frame clones alone and lacks a portion of them. The table records around 150,000 clones, more than 75% of them present only once. The sample consisted of peripheral blood. The receptors originated from a woman aged 40 to 49 with acute or convalescent COVID-19.

The chain couples TRBV7-2 to TRBJ1-4; D is unclear. Trimming cost V 4 bases and J 0 bases, with 12 bases left between them. The CDR3 spans 16 residues. Germline CDR1 SGHTA, CDR2 FQGNSA. In DNA, the CDR3 is TGTGCCAGCAGCTCCCGGTGGAGAACAACTAATGAAAAACTGTTTTTT. It translates to CASSSRWRTTNEKLFF. The whole variable domain, remainder taken from reference TRBV7-2 and TRBJ1-4, is GAGVSQSPSNKVTEKGKDVELRCDPISGHTALYWYRQSLGQGLEFLIYFQGNSAPDKSGLPSDRFSAERTGGSVSTLTIQRTQQEDSAVYLCASSSRWRTTNEKLFFGSGTQLSVL.

The chain combines TRBV6-5 with TRBJ1-4; TRBD1 might be the D (5 bases). The V and J ends lost 4 bases and 7 bases respectively, with 10 bases between them. Germline V gene data show CDR1 as MNHEY and CDR2 as SVGAGI. CDR3 length equals 13 residues. CDR3 DNA sequence: TGTGCCAGCAGTTCCCTCGGGGGTGAAAAACTGTTTTTT. Amino acid sequence: CASSSLGGEKLFF.

This clone was found once. The CDR3 nucleotides read TGTGCCAGCAGTGAAGCGGGATACTGGTCTCAGGGGACTGAAGCTTTCTTT. Its protein is CASSEAGYWSQGTEAFF. The V gene is TRBV6-1, the J gene TRBJ1-1, with D perhaps matching TRBD1 (6 bases). The CDR3 contains 17 residues. V dropped 0 bases and J dropped 5 bases, with 19 bases sitting between them. Per germline, CDR1 MNHNS and CDR2 SASEGT.

This clone appeared a single time. V is TRBV21-1 and J is TRBJ2-3; the table names TRBD1, a call not compared with the DNA. TRBV21-1 is listed as a pseudogene. The CDR3 loop spans 17 amino acids. CDR3 nucleotide sequence: TGTGCCAGCAGCAAAGCCCTCGGACAGGGAGTCGCAGATACGCAGTATTTT. Protein product: CASSKALGQGVADTQYF.

V usage is TRBV7-2 and J usage is TRBJ1-2, with D perhaps TRBD1 (6 bases). Germline V gene data show CDR1 as SGHTA and CDR2 as FQGNSA. V lost 0 bases and J lost 7, with 18 bases in between. CDR3 length equals 16 residues. CDR3: CASSLASGQGISGYTF. The CDR3 nucleotides are TGTGCCAGCAGCTTAGCTTCGGGTCAGGGGATTAGTGGCTACACCTTC.

V gene TRBV6-5 combines with J gene TRBJ2-7; TRBD1 agrees at 7 bases. V lost 2 bases to trimming and J lost 6 bases; unmatched junction nucleotides: 10. Germline loops: CDR1 MNHEY, CDR2 SVGAGI. This CDR3 region has 15 residues. Here the CDR3 reads CASSYLQGRASEQYF. The CDR3 nucleotides are TGTGCCAGCAGTTACCTACAGGGGCGCGCTTCCGAGCAGTACTTC.

The chain employs TRBV7-2 and TRBJ2-7, with D perhaps TRBD2 (6 bases). The CDR3 sequence is 15 residues long. The V end lost 5 bases, the J end lost 0 bases, and 14 bases lay between the germline ends. CDR1 and CDR2 (germline): SGHTA, FQGNSA. CDR3 region: CASSPGTSPSYEQYF. CDR3 nucleotide sequence: TGTGCCAGCAGCCCCGGGACTTCCCCCTCCTACGAGCAGTACTTC.

J is TRBJ2-5 and V is TRBV19; 12 bases line up with TRBD2. Germline CDR1 reads LNHDA; CDR2 reads SQIVND (reference sequence). The V gene end was trimmed by 1 base and the J gene end by 0 bases; junction bases not matched to a gene: 6. This CDR3 region has 18 residues. The CDR3 bases are TGTGCCAGTAGTATAGGGGTGGGACTAGCGGGTCACCAAGAGACCCAGTACTTC. The encoded protein is CASSIGVGLAGHQETQYF.

This chain uses TRBV12-3 or TRBV12-4 with TRBJ1-4; D is undetermined. V was cut by 6 bases and J by 7 bases, with 12 bases left in between. This CDR3 region has 13 residues. This CDR3 reads CASSREEVEKLFF. CDR3 in DNA: TGTGCCAGCAGCCGGGAAGAGGTTGAAAAACTGTTTTTT.

V is TRBV28 and J is TRBJ1-2; D gene ambiguous. V lost 7 bases and J 7 bases, leaving 13 bases between the germline ends. Germline values: CDR1 MDHEN, CDR2 SYDVKM. CDR3 length: 12 amino acids. In nucleotides, the CDR3 is TGTGCCAGCATGAGCGGGATCGGTGGCTACACCTTC. Protein sequence: CASMSGIGGYTF.

The chain joins TRBV6-2 or TRBV6-3 to TRBJ1-6, with unresolved D. The CDR3 contains 15 residues. V shed 2 bases and J shed 3 bases, with 8 bases lying between them. Germline V gene data show CDR1 as MNHEY and CDR2 as SVGEGT. CDR3 sequence: CASSYEKNYNSPLHF. CDR3 DNA: TGTGCCAGCAGTTACGAGAAGAACTATAATTCACCCCTCCACTTT.

This chain connects TRBV5-1 to TRBJ1-5; unclear D gene. The CDR3 sequence is 15 residues long. Looked up from germline, CDR1 is SGHRS and CDR2 is YFSETQ. The V gene lost 2 bases and the J gene lost 2 bases, with 11 bases spanning the gap. CDR3 DNA sequence: TGCGCCAGCAGCTTAGCCGGAGTAGGCAATCAGCCCCAGCATTTT. Amino acid sequence: CASSLAGVGNQPQHF.

The rearrangement joins TRBV10-2 to TRBJ1-4, with D possibly TRBD1 on 6 matching bases. Germline V lookup: CDR1 WSHSY, CDR2 SAAADI. The CDR3 has 13 residues. Trimming removed 7 bases at V and 8 bases at J, with 14 bases between. CDR3 amino acids: CASTQDSREKLFF. The DNA of the CDR3 is TGCGCCAGCACCCAGGACAGTAGGGAAAAACTGTTTTTT.

The chain uses TRBV6-2 or TRBV6-3 and TRBJ1-2; D possibly corresponds to TRBD1 (5 bases). The germline V gene has CDR1 MNHEY and CDR2 SVGEGT. V was cut by 0 bases and J by 4 bases, with 15 bases left in between. The CDR3 covers 16 residues. The CDR3: CASSYSSQAEVYGYTF. The CDR3 nucleotides are TGTGCCAGCAGTTACTCGTCACAGGCCGAGGTCTATGGCTACACCTTC.

CDR3 in amino acids: CASSQQGLAGGEQFF. CDR3 DNA sequence: TGTGCCAGCAGCCAACAGGGACTAGCGGGGGGTGAGCAGTTCTTC. The chain uses TRBV3-1 (or the pseudogene TRBV3-2) and TRBJ2-1; TRBD2 aligns across 15 bases. With 2 bases clipped from V and 9 bases from J, the junction kept 2 bases outside the gene matches. CDR1 and CDR2 from the germline V gene are LGHDT and YNNKEL (reference sequence). The CDR3 is 15 residues long.

This sequence joins TRBV12-3 or TRBV12-4 and TRBJ1-1; unclear D gene. CDR3 length: 13 amino acids. Trimming shortened V by 5 bases and J by 1 base, and 8 bases separated the two germline ends. The CDR3 sequence is CASSTNRNTEAFF. The CDR3 DNA follows: TGTGCCAGCAGTACAAACAGGAACACTGAAGCTTTCTTT.

In its sample, this clone was seen a few times. The chain is built from TRBV7-6 and TRBJ1-1; D perhaps matches TRBD1 (5 bases). V was pared by 2 bases and J by 0 bases, with 10 bases between. Germline CDR1 reads SGHVS; CDR2 reads FNYEAQ. CDR3 size: 15 residues. CDR3 sequence reads: CASSLKTEMNTEAFF. The CDR3 nucleotides are TGTGCCAGCAGCTTAAAGACAGAAATGAACACTGAAGCTTTCTTT.

In nucleotides, the CDR3 is TGTGCCAGCAGATCAGGGGACACCACCTACGAGCAGTACTTC. This sequence encodes CASRSGDTTYEQYF. V and J are TRBV5-4 and TRBJ2-7; perhaps TRBD1 as D (6 bases). Germline V CDR1 and CDR2: SGHNT, YYREEE (reference sequence). This CDR3 contains 14 residues. V lost 5 bases to trimming and J lost 2 bases, with 14 bases between them.

The CDR3 loop reads CASFKGLADTDTQYF. The CDR3 bases are TGTGCCAGCTTTAAAGGACTAGCGGACACAGATACGCAGTATTTT. The gene calls are TRBV11-2 and TRBJ2-3; 10 positions match TRBD2. This CDR3 is 15 amino acids long. The germline V gene encodes CDR1 SGHAT and CDR2 FQNNGV. V gave up 8 bases and J gave up 2 bases; unmatched junction bases: 7.

The chain employs TRBV3-1 (or the pseudogene TRBV3-2) and TRBJ1-6, with TRBD1 matching 7 bases. The CDR3 runs to 14 residues. Looked up from germline, CDR1 is LGHDT and CDR2 is YNNKEL (reference sequence). J lost 10 bases, V lost 4 bases, and 7 bases had no gene match. The CDR3 region has the DNA TGTGCCAGCAGCCCGGGACAGTCTAACTCACCCCTCCACTTT. Protein sequence: CASSPGQSNSPLHF.

V gene TRBV13 combines with J gene TRBJ2-5; 9 bases are a match to TRBD2. The CDR3 is 16 residues long. CDR1 and CDR2 (germline): PRHDT, FYEKMQ (reference sequence). Germline trimming cut 0 bases from V and 2 bases from J; bases unmatched to any gene: 4. CDR3 loop: CASSLGLAGLQETQYF. CDR3 DNA: TGTGCCAGCAGCTTAGGACTAGCGGGCCTTCAAGAGACCCAGTACTTC.